A single sample gave rise to the 31 T cell receptor beta chains below, sequenced in a study of response to subunit inactivated influenza vaccine. Via MiXCR, TCRdb re-called the RT-PCR reads, giving one row per CDR3 protein. The top ten hold about 8% of the sample, which has just under 250,000 distinct CDR3 sequences, 9% to 15% seen once. This sample comprised non-naive T cells sorted from PBMCs, obtained approximately 15 days before vaccination. The receptors come from a man between 50 and 59 years old who received an inactivated influenza vaccine.

This clonotype has just a few counts. At one end the junction does not follow the germline gene, possibly because of a read error. The genes are TRBV7-7 and TRBJ1-3; TRBD1 agrees at 7 bases. This CDR3 region has 14 residues. Germline V gene data show CDR1 as SSHAT and CDR2 as FNYEAQ (reference sequence). CDR3 coding DNA: TGTGCTAGCAGCCCGGACAGGACTGGAAACACCATATATTTT. Encoded protein: CASSPDRTGNTIYF.

The chain has TRBV5-4 and TRBJ2-7; 8 bases fit TRBD2. After removal of 5 bases from V and 4 bases from J, the junction contained 5 bases not matched to a gene. Per the germline V gene, CDR1 is SGHNT and CDR2 is YYREEE (reference sequence). CDR3 length: 13 amino acids. DNA of the CDR3: TGTGCCAGCAGGACCCGGGAGGGATACGAGCAGTACTTC. The encoded protein is CASRTREGYEQYF.

The gene calls are TRBV12-3 or TRBV12-4 and TRBJ2-5; D gene unclear. V gave up 2 bases and J gave up 4 bases, with 11 bases separating them. The CDR3 contains 14 residues. The CDR3 DNA follows: TGTGCCAGCAGTTTATGGGCGAATCGAGAGACCCAGTACTTC. Protein: CASSLWANRETQYF.

This clonotype appeared many times. CDR3 amino acids: CASSFGHQETQYF. The CDR3 DNA sequence: TGTGCCAGCAGCTTTGGACACCAAGAGACCCAGTACTTC. V usage is TRBV5-8 and J usage is TRBJ2-5, with no clear D. Per germline, CDR1 SGHTS and CDR2 YDEGEE. The CDR3 loop spans 13 amino acids. With 2 bases removed from V and 0 bases from J, the gap between germline ends came to 5 bases. Full variable domain (rest looked up from reference TRBV5-8 and TRBJ2-5): EAGVTQSPTHLIKTRGQQATLRCSPISGHTSVYWYQQALGLGLQFLLWYDEGEERNRGNFPPRFSGRQFPNYSSELNVNALELEDSALYLCASSFGHQETQYFGPGTRLLVL.

This clonotype was seen repeatedly, ten times or more. The CDR3 nucleotides read TGTGCCAGCAGTTTCCCGACTAGCGGGGCCACTACGAACACCGGGGAGCTGTTTTTT. This encodes CASSFPTSGATTNTGELFF. This rearrangement joins TRBV28 to TRBJ2-2, with 11 positions matching TRBD2. With V trimmed by 3 bases and J by 0 bases, 9 bases remained unmatched. From germline, CDR1 is MDHEN and CDR2 SYDVKM. The CDR3 has 19 amino acids.

This clonotype occurred a few times. Written as DNA, the CDR3 is TGCGCCAGCAGCCAAGGGCTTCAGGTCTCCTACGAGCAGTACTTC. It is translated as CASSQGLQVSYEQYF. This chain uses TRBV4-1 with TRBJ2-7; D gene unclear. The length of the CDR3 is 15 residues. Trimming shortened V by 1 base and J by 0 bases, and 10 bases separated the two germline ends. Germline CDR1 is MGHRA and CDR2 is YSYEKL.

This clonotype was seen many times. A read error may account for a junction end that differs from germline. The CDR3 coding sequence is TGTGCCAGCAGCTTAGCGGGGGCAGATACGCAGTATTTT. This gives the protein CASSLAGADTQYF. V usage is TRBV5-1 and J usage is TRBJ2-3, with TRBD2 matching 9 bases. The CDR3 is 13 residues long. Germline assignment: CDR1 SGHRS and CDR2 YFSETQ.

This clonotype has ten or more counts. The chain couples TRBV7-2 to TRBJ2-1, with 7 bases lining up with TRBD2. Unmatched junction bases numbered 10, after V lost 5 bases and J lost 6 bases. The CDR3 has 15 residues. CDR1 and CDR2 from the germline V gene are SGHTA and FQGNSA. The CDR3 coding sequence is TGTGCCAGCAGCCCCGACCCCGGGACTACCAATGAGCAGTTCTTC. Translation: CASSPDPGTTNEQFF.

This clonotype appeared many times. The chain has TRBV6-2 or TRBV6-3 and TRBJ2-3, with D perhaps TRBD2 (5 bases). V was shortened by 2 bases and J by 2 bases, with 14 bases between the two germline ends. CDR1 and CDR2 (germline): MNHEY, SVGEGT. CDR3 length: 16 residues. This chain's CDR3 is CASSYPLHGVTDTQYF. The CDR3 DNA reads TGTGCCAGCAGTTACCCCCTTCACGGGGTCACAGATACGCAGTATTTT.

In this sample, this clonotype turned up many times. The chain uses TRBV6-2 or TRBV6-3 and TRBJ2-7, with 14 bases fitting TRBD2. This CDR3 contains 15 residues. Per germline, CDR1 MNHEY and CDR2 SVGEGT. Unmatched junction bases numbered 4, after V lost 7 bases and J lost 2 bases. CDR3 protein: CASTGLAGGAYEQYF. The CDR3 nucleotides are TGTGCCAGCACCGGACTAGCGGGGGGCGCCTACGAGCAGTACTTC.

This clonotype was detected only a few times. V is TRBV7-9 and J is TRBJ2-3; the D gene is possibly TRBD2 (5 bases). This CDR3 spans 15 amino acids. Germline values: CDR1 SEHNR, CDR2 FQNEAQ (reference sequence). With 6 bases removed from V and 0 bases from J, the gap between germline ends came to 13 bases. The CDR3 spells CASSFFGESTDTQYF. The CDR3 DNA reads as TGTGCCAGCAGTTTCTTTGGGGAGAGCACAGATACGCAGTATTTT.

The sample holds many counts of this clonotype. The chain recombines TRBV11-2 with TRBJ1-6; 8 bases fit TRBD1. CDR3 length: 13 amino acids. CDR1 SGHAT and CDR2 FQNNGV come from the germline V gene. V lost 5 bases and J lost 8; bases outside the gene matches: 2. The CDR3 DNA is TGTGCCAGCAGCCCGGACAGGGATTCACCCCTCCACTTT. It yields the protein CASSPDRDSPLHF. Together with reference TRBV11-2 and TRBJ1-6, the CDR3 gives the full variable domain: EAGVAQSPRYKIIEKRQSVAFWCNPISGHATLYWYQQILGQGPKLLIQFQNNGVVDDSQLPKDRFSAERLKGVDSTLKIQPAKLEDSAVYLCASSPDRDSPLHFGNGTRLTVT.

This CDR3 reads CASSLEGQGGTPQYF. For the CDR3, the DNA is TGTGCCAGCAGCTTGGAAGGACAGGGGGGGACACCCCAGTACTTC. The rearrangement uses TRBV7-8 and TRBJ2-5; 10 bases match TRBD1. The junction had 10 bases not matched to a gene; V was cut back by 3 bases and J by 9 bases. Germline V gene lookup returns CDR1 SGHVS and CDR2 FQNEAQ. The CDR3 runs 15 residues.

The sample holds many counts of this clonotype. The chain recombines TRBV5-6 with TRBJ2-2, with 7 nucleotides matching TRBD1. Germline V gene sequence: CDR1 SGHDT, CDR2 YYEEEE. The V segment lost 4 bases and the J segment 4 bases; nucleotides outside the gene matches: 4. This CDR3 is built from 14 residues. The CDR3 protein is CASSLGTATGELFF. The CDR3 DNA reads as TGTGCCAGCAGCCTGGGGACAGCCACCGGGGAGCTGTTTTTT.

This clonotype was found a few times. This rearrangement joins TRBV6-1 to TRBJ2-2; D may be TRBD1 or TRBD2 (5 bases each). The germline gives CDR1 MNHNS, CDR2 SASEGT. Deletions cut 10 bases from V and 5 bases from J, with 23 bases between. The CDR3 has 16 residues. CDR3 loop: CATLVGTGPYTGELFF. The CDR3 DNA reads TGTGCCACCCTCGTCGGAACGGGGCCGTATACCGGGGAGCTGTTTTTT.

Many counts were recorded for this clonotype. CDR3 in DNA: TGCAGTGCTAGAGATTTGAGAACCTACGAGCAGTACTTC. It is translated as CSARDLRTYEQYF. The V gene is TRBV20-1, the J gene TRBJ2-7; D call uncertain. Trimming shortened V by 0 bases and J by 2 bases, and 8 bases separated the two germline ends. Germline CDR1 and CDR2: DFQATT and SNEGSKA (reference sequence). The CDR3 runs 13 residues.

This clonotype appeared a few times. The chain has TRBV20-1 and TRBJ2-2; tentative D call: TRBD2 (6 bases). Germline-derived CDR1 and CDR2 are DFQATT and SNEGSKA (reference sequence). The CDR3 spans 16 residues. V was cut by 2 bases and J by 0 bases, with 13 bases left in between. The CDR3 loop is CSARYGSGANTGELFF. The CDR3 DNA reads TGCAGTGCTAGATATGGTAGCGGCGCGAACACCGGGGAGCTGTTTTTT.

In its sample, this clonotype was seen a few times. The chain has TRBV5-1 and TRBJ2-6, with a tentative D call TRBD2 (5 bases). Germline loops: CDR1 SGHRS, CDR2 YFSETQ. The germline V and J ends were trimmed by 6 bases and 1 base, with 8 bases remaining between them. The CDR3 is 14 residues long. CDR3 DNA sequence: TGCGCCAGCACCCCGGGGTCTGGGGCCAACGTCCTGACTTTC. This codes for CASTPGSGANVLTF.

The chain employs TRBV6-5 and TRBJ2-7, with 9 positions matching TRBD2. Germline lookup yields CDR1 MNHEY and CDR2 SVGAGI. Trimming at V came to 5 bases and at J to 8 bases, leaving 4 bases not matched to a gene. The CDR3 runs to 12 residues. The CDR3: CASSQTSGKQYF. The CDR3 DNA reads as TGTGCCAGCAGTCAGACTAGCGGAAAGCAGTACTTC.

The chain recombines TRBV4-3 with TRBJ2-7; 9 bases map to TRBD2. The CDR3 loop spans 15 amino acids. CDR1 is LGHNA and CDR2 is YSLEER in the germline V gene. V dropped 4 bases and J dropped 1; count of bases not matched to a gene: 5. The DNA for the CDR3 is TGCGCCAGCAGCCTCGGGACTAGCCGTTCCTACGAGCAGTACTTC. This translates into CASSLGTSRSYEQYF.

The chain uses TRBV28 and TRBJ1-5; 7 nucleotides line up with TRBD1. The CDR3 has 15 residues. The trim removed 5 bases at V and 0 bases at J, leaving 4 bases unmatched. Germline V gene lookup returns CDR1 MDHEN and CDR2 SYDVKM. CDR3 nucleotide sequence: TGTGCCAGCAGTCACCACAGGGGTAGCAATCAGCCCCAGCATTTT. Its protein is CASSHHRGSNQPQHF.

The chain joins TRBV5-8 to TRBJ2-7, with 8 bases matching TRBD1. V dropped 3 bases and J dropped 3; count of bases not matched to a gene: 17. Germline-derived CDR1 and CDR2 are SGHTS and YDEGEE. The CDR3 is made up of 18 amino acids. The CDR3 reads CASSYGTGAYSPFYEQYF. The CDR3 nucleotides read TGTGCCAGCAGCTACGGGACAGGCGCCTATTCTCCATTCTACGAGCAGTACTTC.

This chain joins TRBV4-3 and TRBJ1-2, with no clear D. With 0 bases removed from V and 0 bases from J, the gap between germline ends came to 11 bases. Germline CDR1 LGHNA, CDR2 YSLEER. This CDR3 is built from 16 residues. This CDR3 is CASSQETAWANYGYTF. In DNA, the CDR3 is TGCGCCAGCAGCCAAGAGACCGCCTGGGCTAACTATGGCTACACCTTC.

This clonotype was recorded once. A read error is possible here, since a much larger clone lies one base away. The J gene is TRBJ2-7, the V gene TRBV11-2, with 7 positions matching TRBD2. V shed 1 base and J 7 bases; nucleotides not matched to a gene: 1. The CDR3 runs 12 residues. Germline V lookup: CDR1 SGHAT, CDR2 FQNNGV. The DNA of the CDR3 is TGTGCCAGCAGCTTAGGAGCGGGAGAGCAGTACTTC. Encoded protein: CASSLGAGEQYF.

The CDR3 sequence: CATAPRWGNEQFF. In nucleotides, the CDR3 is TGCGCCACAGCCCCCCGGTGGGGCAATGAGCAGTTCTTC. The chain carries TRBV10-1 and TRBJ2-1; no clear D gene. Germline CDR1 is WNHNN and CDR2 is SYGVQD (reference sequence). CDR3 length: 13 residues. The germline V and J ends were trimmed by 10 bases and 6 bases, with 16 bases remaining between them.

This clonotype has a handful of counts. The chain recombines TRBV12-3 or TRBV12-4 with TRBJ2-1; 8 bases fit TRBD2. V trimming: 4 bases; J trimming: 2 bases; junction bases outside the gene matches: 7. The CDR3 contains 16 residues. The CDR3 reads CASSSGTSFPYNEQFF. In DNA form, the CDR3 reads TGTGCCAGCAGTTCCGGGACTAGTTTCCCCTACAATGAGCAGTTCTTC.

This clonotype was detected a few times. The rearrangement uses TRBV6-2 or TRBV6-3 and TRBJ1-2; no definite D call. Trimming pared 5 bases from V and 0 bases from J, leaving 13 bases between. This CDR3 region has 15 residues. Germline-derived CDR1 and CDR2 are MNHEY and SVGEGT. The CDR3 nucleotides are TGTGCCAGCAGTACCCCCGGGAGGGCTAACTATGGCTACACCTTC. It encodes CASSTPGRANYGYTF.

In its sample, this clonotype was seen a few times. This rearrangement joins TRBV5-1 to TRBJ2-2; D might be TRBD1 or TRBD2, each matching 5 bases. The CDR3 consists of 15 residues. Germline V CDR1 and CDR2: SGHRS, YFSETQ. V lost 7 bases to trimming and J lost 0 bases, with 13 bases between them. CDR3 sequence: CASRSGAPNTGELFF. CDR3 nucleotide sequence: TGCGCCAGCCGTTCCGGGGCCCCGAACACCGGGGAGCTGTTTTTT.

V is TRBV14 and J is TRBJ1-6; D not certain. V lost 4 bases and J 2 bases, leaving 6 bases between the germline ends. The germline V gene has CDR1 SGHDN and CDR2 FVKESK. The CDR3 consists of 14 residues. CDR3 in DNA: TGTGCCAGCAGCCGAGAAACCTATAATTCACCCCTCCACTTT. Translating it yields CASSRETYNSPLHF.

This clonotype was recorded a few times. The chain recombines TRBV19 with TRBJ2-6, with TRBD1 matching over 7 bases. Germline lookup yields CDR1 LNHDA and CDR2 SQIVND (reference sequence). This CDR3 comprises 20 residues. Germline trimming cut 7 bases from V and 0 bases from J; bases unmatched to any gene: 18. Written as DNA, the CDR3 is TGTGCCAGTACCAACCCCCCCGGACAGGTCCGAAGCTCTGGGGCCAACGTCCTGACTTTC. This gives the protein CASTNPPGQVRSSGANVLTF.

In this sample, this clonotype turned up many times. The rearrangement uses TRBV7-3 and TRBJ2-3; D ambiguous. Trimming pared 3 bases from V and 4 bases from J, leaving 8 bases between. Germline V gene data show CDR1 as SGHTA and CDR2 as FQGTGA. The CDR3 spans 13 residues. The CDR3 is CASSFYGSDTQYF. The DNA for the CDR3 is TGTGCCAGCAGCTTCTACGGGTCAGATACGCAGTATTTT.